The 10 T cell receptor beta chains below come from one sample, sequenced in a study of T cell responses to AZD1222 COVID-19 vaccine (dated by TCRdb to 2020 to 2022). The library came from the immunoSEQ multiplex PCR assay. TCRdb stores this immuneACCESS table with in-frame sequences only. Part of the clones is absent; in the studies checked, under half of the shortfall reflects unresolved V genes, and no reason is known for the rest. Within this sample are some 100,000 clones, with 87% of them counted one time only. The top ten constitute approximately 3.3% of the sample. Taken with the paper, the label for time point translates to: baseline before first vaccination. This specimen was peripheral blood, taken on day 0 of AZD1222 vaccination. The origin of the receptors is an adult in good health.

In DNA form, the CDR3 reads TGTGCCAGCAGGGCTAGTGCTTCACCCCTCCACTTT. As protein: CASRASASPLHF. The rearrangement joins TRBV11-1 to TRBJ1-6, with D unclear. Between the trimmed V and J ends, which lost 6 bases and 9 bases, there was a span of 9 bases. The germline V gene encodes CDR1 SGHAT and CDR2 FQDESV (reference sequence). This CDR3 has 12 residues.

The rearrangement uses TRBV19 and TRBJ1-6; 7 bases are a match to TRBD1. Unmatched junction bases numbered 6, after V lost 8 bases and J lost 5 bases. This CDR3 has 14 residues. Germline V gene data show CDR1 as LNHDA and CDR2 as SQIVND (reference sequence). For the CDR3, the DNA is TGTGCCAGTTCATACAGGGGCGATAATTCACCCCTCCACTTT. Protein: CASSYRGDNSPLHF.

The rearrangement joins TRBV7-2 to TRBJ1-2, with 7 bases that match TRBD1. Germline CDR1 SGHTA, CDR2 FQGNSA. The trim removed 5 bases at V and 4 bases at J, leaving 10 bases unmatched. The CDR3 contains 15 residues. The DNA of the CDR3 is TGTGCCAGCAGCCGTCCGACAGGGACACTCTATGGCTACACCTTC. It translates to CASSRPTGTLYGYTF.

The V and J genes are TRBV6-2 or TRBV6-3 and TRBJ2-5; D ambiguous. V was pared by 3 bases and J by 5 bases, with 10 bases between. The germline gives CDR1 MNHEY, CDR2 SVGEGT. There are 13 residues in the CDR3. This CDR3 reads CASSYLKAETQYF. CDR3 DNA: TGTGCCAGCAGTTATCTTAAAGCGGAGACCCAGTACTTC.

Here the CDR3 DNA reads TGTGCCAGCAAGGGCGGTGCTAACTATGGCTACACCTTC. Translating it yields CASKGGANYGYTF. The V gene is TRBV2, the J gene TRBJ1-2; unclear D gene. CDR1 and CDR2 (germline): SNHLY, FYNNEI. V shed 7 bases and J shed 0 bases, with 9 bases lying between them. This CDR3 is 13 amino acids long.

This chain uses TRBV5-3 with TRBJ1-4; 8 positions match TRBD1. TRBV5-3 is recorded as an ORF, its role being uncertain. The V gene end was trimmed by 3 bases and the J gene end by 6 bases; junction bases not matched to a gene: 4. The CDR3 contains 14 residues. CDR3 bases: TGTGCCAGAAGCTCGGACAGGGATGATGAAAAACTGTTTTTT. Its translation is CARSSDRDDEKLFF.

The DNA for the CDR3 is TGTGCCAGCAGCTCGGGGACCACTGAAGCTTTCTTT. Translating it yields CASSSGTTEAFF. The chain links TRBV3-1 (or the pseudogene TRBV3-2) to TRBJ1-1, with D possibly matching TRBD1 (5 bases). V lost 5 bases to trimming and J lost 4 bases, with 8 bases between them. The CDR3 length is 12 residues. The V gene's germline CDR1 is LGHDT and CDR2 YNNKEL (reference sequence).

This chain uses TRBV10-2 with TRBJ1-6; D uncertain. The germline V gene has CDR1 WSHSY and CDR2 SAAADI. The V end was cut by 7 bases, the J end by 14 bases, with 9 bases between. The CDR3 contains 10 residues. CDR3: CASNPQTLHF. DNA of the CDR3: TGCGCCAGCAACCCCCAGACCCTCCACTTT.

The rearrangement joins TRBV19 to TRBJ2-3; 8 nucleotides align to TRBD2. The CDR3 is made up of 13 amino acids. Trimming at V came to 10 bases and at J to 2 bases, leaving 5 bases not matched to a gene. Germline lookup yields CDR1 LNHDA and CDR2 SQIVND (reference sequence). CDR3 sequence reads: CATSGGPTDTQYF. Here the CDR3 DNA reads TGTGCCACCTCGGGGGGGCCCACAGATACGCAGTATTTT.

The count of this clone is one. The DNA for the CDR3 is TGTGCCAGCAGTGTACCGACTCCAGGGTCCGGGGAGCTGTTTTTT. It codes for CASSVPTPGSGELFF. V is TRBV2 and J is TRBJ2-2; possible D gene TRBD1, 5 bases. Germline loops: CDR1 SNHLY, CDR2 FYNNEI. The CDR3 totals 15 residues. Trimming removed 4 bases from V and 6 bases from J, with 15 bases in between.